These 26 T cell receptor beta chains were sequenced from one sample in a study of PD-1 blockade in classical Hodgkin lymphoma. With no exception, relapse followed autologous stem cell transplantation in all patients, and brentuximab vedotin exposure varied. TCRdb's copy holds only in-frame clones and misses some; the assay was immunoSEQ multiplex PCR. The table has some 84,000 clones, 85% to 95% seen once. Sequences were derived from peripheral blood mononuclear cells (PBMCs), sampled before the second cycle of nivolumab. The receptors shown here come from a human donor with classical Hodgkin lymphoma.

This chain links TRBV7-6 with TRBJ2-3; D is unclear. This CDR3 has 16 residues. Germline V gives CDR1 SGHVS, CDR2 FNYEAQ. With 0 bases removed from V and 2 bases from J, the gap between germline ends came to 12 bases. CDR3 amino acids: CASSLAVGSDTDTQYF. DNA of the CDR3: TGTGCCAGCAGCTTAGCGGTGGGCTCGGACACAGATACGCAGTATTTT. The whole variable domain, remainder taken from reference TRBV7-6 and TRBJ2-3, is GAGVSQSPRYKVTKRGQDVALRCDPISGHVSLYWYRQALGQGPEFLTYFNYEAQQDKSGLPNDRFSAERPEGSISTLTIQRTEQRDSAMYRCASSLAVGSDTDTQYFGPGTRLTVL.

The chain links TRBV27 to TRBJ2-1; D uncertain. Trimming removed 4 bases at V and 2 bases at J, with 12 bases between. The CDR3 covers 15 residues. Germline lookup yields CDR1 MNHEY and CDR2 SMNVEV (reference sequence). The CDR3 DNA reads as TGTGCCAGCAGTTCAACAGATGGCCCCTACAATGAGCAGTTCTTC. Translating gives CASSSTDGPYNEQFF.

J is TRBJ1-3 and V is TRBV7-3; D perhaps matches TRBD1 (6 bases). Between the trimmed V and J ends, which lost 3 bases and 4 bases, there was a span of 7 bases. CDR3 size: 13 residues. The germline V gene has CDR1 SGHTA and CDR2 FQGTGA. The CDR3 DNA sequence: TGTGCCAGCAGCTTGGACAGCGGAAACACCATATATTTT. This translates into CASSLDSGNTIYF. The full variable domain, with the rest looked up from reference TRBV7-3 and TRBJ1-3, is GAGVSQTPSNKVTEKGKYVELRCDPISGHTALYWYRQSLGQGPEFLIYFQGTGAADDSGLPNDRFFAVRPEGSVSTLKIQRTERGDSAVYLCASSLDSGNTIYFGEGSWLTVV.

This sequence joins TRBV14 and TRBJ1-1; maybe TRBD1 (5 bases). CDR1 and CDR2 (germline): SGHDN, FVKESK. V dropped 3 bases and J dropped 0 bases, with 20 bases sitting between them. CDR3 length: 18 amino acids. The CDR3 loop reads CASSQFVSRGDMNTEAFF. DNA for the CDR3: TGTGCCAGCAGCCAGTTCGTATCAAGGGGCGATATGAACACTGAAGCTTTCTTT.

The chain couples TRBV7-9 to TRBJ2-1; 13 nucleotides match TRBD2. The CDR3 covers 14 residues. Germline CDR1 reads SEHNR; CDR2 reads FQNEAQ (reference sequence). J gave up 10 bases and V 5 bases, and 5 bases lay outside the gene matches. This chain's CDR3 is CASSRTSGSGEQFF. The CDR3 region has the DNA TGTGCCAGCAGCCGGACTAGCGGGAGCGGGGAGCAGTTCTTC.

The chain carries TRBV27 and TRBJ2-1; D is unclear. CDR3 size: 13 residues. V was clipped by 2 bases and J by 5 bases, with 7 bases between them. Looked up from germline, CDR1 is MNHEY and CDR2 is SMNVEV (reference sequence). The CDR3 DNA follows: TGTGCCAGCAGTTTAGAAGGGCACAATGAGCAGTTCTTC. It specifies CASSLEGHNEQFF.

The V and J genes are TRBV28 and TRBJ2-7, with D tentatively TRBD1 (5 bases). The V and J ends lost 3 bases and 3 bases respectively, with 12 bases between them. There are 14 residues in the CDR3. CDR1 MDHEN and CDR2 SYDVKM come from the germline V gene. CDR3 in amino acids: CASSLSRVSYEQYF. In DNA form, the CDR3 reads TGTGCCAGCAGTTTGAGCAGGGTGAGCTACGAGCAGTACTTC.

The chain employs TRBV29-1 and TRBJ2-1, with D perhaps TRBD1 or TRBD2 (5 bases each). Per germline, CDR1 SQVTM and CDR2 ANQGSEA. The CDR3 spans 18 residues. The V gene lost 6 bases and the J gene lost 5 bases, with 29 bases spanning the gap. The CDR3 protein is CSVARPASARGRNNEQFF. The CDR3 DNA is TGCAGCGTGGCCCGCCCGGCCTCAGCAAGGGGACGCAACAATGAGCAGTTCTTC.

CDR3 protein: CSVREGTDTQYF. DNA for the CDR3: TGCAGCGTTAGGGAAGGGACAGATACGCAGTATTTT. The chain couples TRBV29-1 to TRBJ2-3; no definite D call. Between the trimmed V and J ends, which lost 5 bases and 3 bases, there was a span of 9 bases. CDR3 length equals 12 residues. In germline, CDR1 is SQVTM, CDR2 ANQGSEA.

This rearrangement joins TRBV4-2 to TRBJ2-1; D gene ambiguous. CDR3 length: 14 residues. V was shortened by 4 bases and J by 2 bases, with 9 bases between the two germline ends. Looked up from germline, CDR1 is LGHNA and CDR2 is YNFKEQ. The CDR3 is CASSRSVTYNEQFF. Here the CDR3 DNA reads TGTGCCAGCAGCCGAAGCGTTACCTACAATGAGCAGTTCTTC.

CDR3 protein: CASSPTGQGHGELFF. The CDR3 region has the DNA TGTGCCAGTAGTCCGACTGGACAGGGGCACGGGGAGCTGTTTTTT. The chain links TRBV19 to TRBJ2-2; 9 bases fit TRBD1. The length of the CDR3 is 15 residues. Germline CDR1 reads LNHDA; CDR2 reads SQIVND (reference sequence). The trim removed 5 bases at V and 7 bases at J, leaving 8 bases unmatched.

The CDR3 DNA reads as TGTGCCAGTAGCCCCCCAGGGGCCCTCAATGAGCAGTTCTTC. Protein sequence: CASSPPGALNEQFF. The chain is built from TRBV19 and TRBJ2-1, with a tentative D call TRBD1 (6 bases). This CDR3 is 14 amino acids long. Trimming took off 6 bases at V and 6 bases at J, with 15 bases between the two ends. The germline gives CDR1 LNHDA, CDR2 SQIVND (reference sequence).

The table lists this clone with a count of one. The gene calls are TRBV28 and TRBJ1-1, with 9 bases fitting TRBD1. This CDR3 is 15 amino acids long. V lost 7 bases and J lost 0; bases outside the gene matches: 6. Looked up from germline, CDR1 is MDHEN and CDR2 is SYDVKM. The CDR3 sequence is CASKTGGVVNTEAFF. The CDR3 DNA reads as TGTGCCAGCAAGACAGGGGGTGTTGTGAACACTGAAGCTTTCTTT.

This sequence joins TRBV18 and TRBJ1-4, with 9 bases fitting TRBD1. The germline gives CDR1 KGHSH, CDR2 LQKENI. The CDR3 sequence is 14 residues long. The V gene end was trimmed by 4 bases and the J gene end by 5 bases; junction bases not matched to a gene: 2. CDR3 protein: CASSQDRGNEKLFF. The CDR3 bases are TGTGCCAGCTCACAGGACAGGGGAAATGAAAAACTGTTTTTT.

The chain carries TRBV29-1 and TRBJ2-1, with D perhaps TRBD2 (6 bases). The germline gives CDR1 SQVTM, CDR2 ANQGSEA. The CDR3 contains 14 residues. Trimming pared 4 bases from V and 0 bases from J, leaving 10 bases between. CDR3 amino acids: CSVGFGSSYNEQFF. Here the CDR3 DNA reads TGCAGCGTTGGCTTCGGGAGCTCCTACAATGAGCAGTTCTTC.

This sequence joins TRBV7-6 and TRBJ2-2, with a possible D match to TRBD1 (5 bases). Trimming left V 3 bases short and J 6 bases short, with 14 bases between. The CDR3 extends over 15 amino acids. The germline CDR1 and CDR2 sequences are SGHVS and FNYEAQ. The CDR3 region has the DNA TGTGCCAGCAGCTTGGGGCAGGGTCTCCCCGGGGAGCTGTTTTTT. This encodes CASSLGQGLPGELFF.

The chain recombines TRBV19 with TRBJ1-5; 8 nucleotides align to TRBD1. CDR3 length equals 13 residues. Per germline, CDR1 LNHDA and CDR2 SQIVND (reference sequence). Germline trimming cut 5 bases from V and 7 bases from J; bases unmatched to any gene: 4. In nucleotides, the CDR3 is TGTGCCAGTAGTGGGGGGGACAGGCAGCCCCAGCATTTT. It encodes CASSGGDRQPQHF.

The gene calls are TRBV6-5 and TRBJ1-2; D unresolved. The CDR3 contains 15 residues. The V gene's germline CDR1 is MNHEY and CDR2 SVGAGI. V lost 0 bases and J lost 6, with 14 bases in between. As DNA, the CDR3 is TGTGCCAGCAGTTACTCGCCCAGGCCGAAGGATGGCTACACCTTC. This sequence encodes CASSYSPRPKDGYTF.

The chain carries TRBV28 and TRBJ2-7; a possible D gene is TRBD1 (5 bases). The V end lost 1 base, the J end lost 7 bases, and 14 bases lay between the germline ends. Germline loops: CDR1 MDHEN, CDR2 SYDVKM. The CDR3 has 14 residues. CDR3: CASSLLPGSGEQYF. The CDR3 bases are TGTGCCAGCAGTTTATTGCCAGGGTCAGGAGAGCAGTACTTC. The variable domain in full, with the rest retrieved from reference TRBV28 and TRBJ2-7, is DVKVTQSSRYLVKRTGEKVFLECVQDMDHENMFWYRQDPGLGLRLIYFSYDVKMKEKGDIPEGYSVSREKKERFSLILESASTNQTSMYLCASSLLPGSGEQYFGPGTRLTVT.

The chain uses TRBV7-9 and TRBJ2-2; 12 bases fit TRBD2. Germline V lookup: CDR1 SEHNR, CDR2 FQNEAQ (reference sequence). The CDR3 covers 16 residues. V shed 5 bases, J shed 4 bases, and the junction held 5 bases outside the gene matches. The CDR3 nucleotides read TGTGCCAGCAGCGCTCCGGGACTAGCGGGCACCGGGGAGCTGTTTTTT. Its translation is CASSAPGLAGTGELFF.

This rearrangement joins TRBV7-3 to TRBJ1-1; 7 nucleotides line up with TRBD1. Germline V CDR1 and CDR2: SGHTA, FQGTGA. The CDR3 has 13 residues. V shed 4 bases, J shed 5 bases, and the junction held 4 bases outside the gene matches. The CDR3 DNA sequence: TGTGCCAGCAGCTCAGACAGGGAGACTGAAGCTTTCTTT. This encodes CASSSDRETEAFF.

The V and J genes are TRBV28 and TRBJ2-7; the D gene is possibly TRBD2 (6 bases). Germline V gene data show CDR1 as MDHEN and CDR2 as SYDVKM. V lost 3 bases and J lost 0, with 27 bases in between. The length of the CDR3 is 20 residues. The CDR3 region is CASSLWGVVLAEASSYEQYF. The CDR3 DNA is TGTGCCAGCAGTTTGTGGGGAGTGGTATTAGCGGAAGCAAGCTCCTACGAGCAGTACTTC. Variable domain in full (rest from reference TRBV28 and TRBJ2-7): DVKVTQSSRYLVKRTGEKVFLECVQDMDHENMFWYRQDPGLGLRLIYFSYDVKMKEKGDIPEGYSVSREKKERFSLILESASTNQTSMYLCASSLWGVVLAEASSYEQYFGPGTRLTVT.

This chain joins TRBV6-4 and TRBJ2-3; D possibly matches TRBD1 or TRBD2 (5 bases each). This CDR3 has 16 amino acids. V lost 0 bases and J lost 5, with 15 bases in between. Germline loops: CDR1 MRHNA, CDR2 SNTAGT. This CDR3 is CASSDSGDSVGDTQYF. The CDR3, as DNA: TGTGCCAGCAGTGACTCGGGGGATAGTGTCGGAGATACGCAGTATTTT.

The chain joins TRBV6-5 to TRBJ1-1; 7 bases map to TRBD1. The CDR3 runs to 13 residues. The junction had 4 bases not matched to a gene; V was cut back by 8 bases and J by 1 base. Germline V gene sequence: CDR1 MNHEY, CDR2 SVGAGI. In DNA, the CDR3 is TGTGCCAGCGGGAGGGGGCAGAACACTGAAGCTTTCTTT. Amino acids: CASGRGQNTEAFF.

The chain employs TRBV27 and TRBJ1-1; the D gene is possibly TRBD1 (5 bases). Germline values: CDR1 MNHEY, CDR2 SMNVEV (reference sequence). Trimming removed 0 bases at V and 5 bases at J, with 13 bases between. The CDR3 totals 15 residues. The CDR3: CASSLSTGGNTEAFF. DNA of the CDR3: TGTGCCAGCAGTTTATCTACAGGAGGAAATACTGAAGCTTTCTTT.

This rearrangement joins TRBV19 to TRBJ2-1; TRBD2 agrees at 8 bases. The CDR3 spans 15 residues. Germline V gene lookup returns CDR1 LNHDA and CDR2 SQIVND (reference sequence). V shed 6 bases and J 9 bases; nucleotides not matched to a gene: 13. The CDR3 DNA reads as TGTGCCAGTAGCCTTTCCCTCGGGACTAGGGGTGAGCAGTTCTTC. Translating gives CASSLSLGTRGEQFF.